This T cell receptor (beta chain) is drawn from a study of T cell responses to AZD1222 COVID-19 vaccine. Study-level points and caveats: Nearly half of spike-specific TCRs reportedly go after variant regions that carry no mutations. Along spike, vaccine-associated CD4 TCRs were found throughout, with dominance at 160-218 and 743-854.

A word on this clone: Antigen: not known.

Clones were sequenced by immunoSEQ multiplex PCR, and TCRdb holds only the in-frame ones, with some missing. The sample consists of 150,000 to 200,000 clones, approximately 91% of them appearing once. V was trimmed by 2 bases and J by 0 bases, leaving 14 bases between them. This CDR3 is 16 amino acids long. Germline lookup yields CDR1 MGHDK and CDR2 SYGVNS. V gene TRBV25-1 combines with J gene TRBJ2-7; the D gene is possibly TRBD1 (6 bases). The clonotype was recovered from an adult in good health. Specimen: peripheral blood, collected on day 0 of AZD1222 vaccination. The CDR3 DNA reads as TGTGCCAGCAGTGAAGAACAGGGTGACTTCTCCTACGAGCAGTACTTC. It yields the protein CASSEEQGDFSYEQYF.